The rows below give T cell receptor beta chains drawn from one sample of a study of blood T cells in healthy people across ages. TCRdb re-analysed the 5' RACE reads in MiXCR, keeping a single row per CDR3 protein. This table has roughly 1,500,000 distinct CDR3 sequences, about 31% appearing once. The sequenced sample was blood. These receptors originate from a woman aged 25 to 39 in good health. Both conserved end residues are part of each CDR3. Each record gives: CDR3 length, V gene, D gene, clone size, J gene, CDR3 protein, CDR3 DNA. The D gene is left open where the match is weak. The size entry is marked missing in some rows and otherwise reads once, few, many or a size class.

len: 13
v_gene: TRBV7-3
d_gene: .
abundance: many
j_gene: TRBJ2-3
CDR3aa: CASSLGRGDTQYF
CDR3nt: TGTGCCAGCAGCTTAGGAAGAGGAGATACGCAGTATTTT

len: 17
v_gene: TRBV5-1
d_gene: .
abundance: once
j_gene: TRBJ2-1
CDR3aa: CASSLAGGRSSYNEQFF
CDR3nt: TGCGCCAGCAGCTTGGCTGGTGGCAGGAGCTCCTACAATGAGCAGTTCTTC

len: 17
v_gene: TRBV4-1
d_gene: .
abundance: few
j_gene: TRBJ1-6
CDR3aa: CASSQGGRGSYNSPLHF
CDR3nt: TGCGCCAGCAGCCAAGGCGGGAGAGGCTCCTATAATTCACCCCTCCACTTT

len: 12
v_gene: TRBV28
d_gene: .
abundance: few
j_gene: TRBJ2-3
CDR3aa: CAGQGSTDTQYF
CDR3nt: TGTGCTGGGCAGGGAAGCACAGATACGCAGTATTTT

len: 14
v_gene: TRBV7-3
d_gene: .
abundance: few
j_gene: TRBJ2-2
CDR3aa: CASSPRPGTGELFF
CDR3nt: TGTGCCAGCAGCCCCCGTCCAGGCACCGGGGAGCTGTTTTTT

len: 12
v_gene: TRBV20-1
d_gene: .
abundance: few
j_gene: TRBJ2-3
CDR3aa: CSAREQGNTQYF
CDR3nt: TGCAGTGCTAGGGAACAGGGAAATACGCAGTATTTT

len: 15
v_gene: TRBV5-1
d_gene: .
abundance: few
j_gene: TRBJ2-1
CDR3aa: CASSNTLSAYNEQFF
CDR3nt: TGCGCCAGCAGTAATACTTTGTCAGCTTACAATGAGCAGTTCTTC

len: 18
v_gene: TRBV7-9
d_gene: TRBD1
abundance: .
j_gene: TRBJ2-3
CDR3aa: CASRWTGGPPLLTDTQYF
CDR3nt: TGTGCCAGCAGGTGGACAGGGGGCCCCCCGCTTCTCACAGATACGCAGTATTTT

len: 12
v_gene: TRBV6-2/TRBV6-3
d_gene: .
abundance: many
j_gene: TRBJ2-7
CDR3aa: CASSDTFYEQYF
CDR3nt: TGTGCCAGCAGTGACACGTTCTACGAGCAGTACTTC

len: 16
v_gene: TRBV6-6
d_gene: TRBD2
abundance: few
j_gene: TRBJ2-6
CDR3aa: CASSSGGYSGANVLTF
CDR3nt: TGTGCCAGCAGTTCCGGGGGGTACTCTGGGGCCAACGTCCTGACTTTC

len: 13
v_gene: TRBV30
d_gene: .
abundance: .
j_gene: TRBJ2-7
CDR3aa: CAWSPEVTYEQYF
CDR3nt: TGTGCCTGGAGTCCAGAAGTCACCTACGAGCAGTACTTC

len: 14
v_gene: TRBV29-1
d_gene: .
abundance: few
j_gene: TRBJ2-1
CDR3aa: CSVFGDLSYNEQFF
CDR3nt: TGCAGCGTTTTCGGGGACCTCTCCTACAATGAGCAGTTCTTC

len: 20
v_gene: TRBV6-2/TRBV6-3
d_gene: TRBD1
abundance: .
j_gene: TRBJ1-6
CDR3aa: CASRDPTGGDLSSYNSPLHF
CDR3nt: TGTGCCAGCAGAGATCCGACAGGGGGCGACCTGAGCTCCTATAATTCACCCCTCCACTTT

len: 11
v_gene: TRBV2
d_gene: .
abundance: .
j_gene: TRBJ1-4
CDR3aa: CASNGGEKLFF
CDR3nt: TGTGCCAGCAACGGAGGTGAAAAACTGTTTTTT

len: 14
v_gene: TRBV5-1
d_gene: .
abundance: .
j_gene: TRBJ2-2
CDR3aa: CASSQLGSPGELFF
CDR3nt: TGCGCCAGCAGCCAGCTCGGGTCTCCCGGGGAGCTGTTTTTT

len: 15
v_gene: TRBV20-1
d_gene: TRBD1
abundance: .
j_gene: TRBJ2-7
CDR3aa: CSARDRGLIPTEQYF
CDR3nt: TGCAGTGCTAGGGACAGGGGGCTTATTCCTACGGAGCAGTACTTC

len: 17
v_gene: TRBV27
d_gene: TRBD1
abundance: .
j_gene: TRBJ2-2
CDR3aa: CASSFLGQGAQTGELFF
CDR3nt: TGTGCCAGCAGTTTCCTCGGACAGGGGGCGCAAACCGGGGAGCTGTTTTTT

len: 14
v_gene: TRBV10-2
d_gene: .
abundance: .
j_gene: TRBJ2-1
CDR3aa: CASSAPEVYNEQFF
CDR3nt: TGCGCCAGCAGCGCCCCAGAGGTATACAATGAGCAGTTCTTC

len: 12
v_gene: TRBV7-9
d_gene: .
abundance: many
j_gene: TRBJ2-5
CDR3aa: CASSFLLETQYF
CDR3nt: TGTGCCAGCAGCTTCCTTTTGGAGACCCAGTACTTC

len: 16
v_gene: TRBV3-1
d_gene: .
abundance: few
j_gene: TRBJ2-3
CDR3aa: CASSQKGSASTDTQYF
CDR3nt: TGTGCCAGCAGCCAAAAGGGGAGCGCTAGCACAGATACGCAGTATTTT

len: 17
v_gene: TRBV4-1
d_gene: TRBD2
abundance: few
j_gene: TRBJ2-1
CDR3aa: CASSQLPGLAAYNEQFF
CDR3nt: TGCGCCAGCAGCCAACTGCCGGGACTAGCGGCCTACAATGAGCAGTTCTTC

len: 17
v_gene: TRBV3-1
d_gene: .
abundance: .
j_gene: TRBJ2-1
CDR3aa: CASSQVRDPTPNNEQFF
CDR3nt: TGTGCCAGCAGCCAAGTAAGGGACCCCACTCCCAACAATGAGCAGTTCTTC

len: 15
v_gene: TRBV6-5
d_gene: .
abundance: many
j_gene: TRBJ2-3
CDR3aa: CASSYRPTPTDTQYF
CDR3nt: TGTGCCAGCAGTTACCGTCCGACCCCCACAGATACGCAGTATTTT

len: 16
v_gene: TRBV9
d_gene: .
abundance: .
j_gene: TRBJ2-2
CDR3aa: CASSVAGGSNTGELFF
CDR3nt: TGTGCCAGCAGCGTAGCAGGGGGGTCGAACACCGGGGAGCTGTTTTTT

len: 18
v_gene: TRBV20-1
d_gene: .
abundance: few
j_gene: TRBJ2-1
CDR3aa: CSARGYTGHTSSYNEQFF
CDR3nt: TGCAGTGCTAGAGGCTATACTGGACACACGAGCTCCTACAATGAGCAGTTCTTC

len: 16
v_gene: TRBV9
d_gene: TRBD2
abundance: .
j_gene: TRBJ2-1
CDR3aa: CASSAYSGVTYNEQFF
CDR3nt: TGTGCCAGCAGCGCCTATAGCGGGGTAACCTACAATGAGCAGTTCTTC

len: 15
v_gene: TRBV2
d_gene: TRBD1
abundance: few
j_gene: TRBJ1-4
CDR3aa: CASSLKDRGGEKLFF
CDR3nt: TGTGCCAGCAGTTTAAAGGACAGGGGAGGGGAAAAACTGTTTTTT

len: 13
v_gene: TRBV6-1
d_gene: .
abundance: .
j_gene: TRBJ1-5
CDR3aa: CASSERPHQPQHF
CDR3nt: TGTGCCAGCAGTGAACGGCCCCATCAGCCCCAGCATTTT